This T cell receptor (beta chain) was obtained from a study of T cells in Graves' hyperthyroidism and ophthalmopathy (dated by TCRdb to between 2018 and 2021). Concerning the study at large: Peripheral blood was collected at initial diagnosis, before any treatment. According to the paper, TCR Vbeta CDR3 sequencing was carried out on roughly 130 peripheral blood samples, which came from fewer than 50 ophthalmopathy, around 74 hyperthyroidism and around 17 progressor patients. In addition, the study compared T-cell repertoires in thyroid tissue and in blood from 6 or 7 Graves' hyperthyroidism patients. To identify TCR V-J signatures that set the groups apart, the researchers used a discovery cohort of 100 patients, made up of approximately 43 with Graves' ophthalmopathy and about 55 with stable Graves' hyperthyroidism. Prospective prediction of ophthalmopathy was tested in an independent validation cohort of 18 to 20 hyperthyroidism patients and some 17 patients who later progressed to ophthalmopathy. After blood sampling, hyperthyroidism patients were treated with methimazole at a starting dose of 30 mg daily, and ophthalmopathy patients were treated with high-dose intravenous methylprednisolone. The roughly 99 discovery patients were divided at random into training and test sets in a 7:3 ratio.

The paper as a whole reports these results and caveats: In validation, the model predicted progression to ophthalmopathy with 60% to 71% sensitivity and approximately 74% specificity, a median of 6.5 months before onset. Sample size was not statistically predetermined, and blinding of investigators to group allocation was not performed. Most expanded thyroid clonotypes (frequency above 0.001) were also found in blood, which suggests that blood repertoires may mirror thyroid immune responses. A model built on a 13 V-J signature distinguished ophthalmopathy from stable hyperthyroidism, reaching about 89% sensitivity and about 81% specificity in cross-validation and 80%/75% in testing.

Ophthalmopathy patients had moderately to severely active disease, with a Clinical Activity Score of 3 or more, a NOSPECS grade of 4 or more, and a disease duration of less than 3 months. Patients with uncontrolled infections, other autoimmune diseases, pregnancy or lactation were excluded. Diagnoses relied on clinical symptoms, serum thyroxine and TRAb, thyroid ultrasound and orbital computed tomography. PBMCs were separated from 10 ml of fresh peripheral blood using Ficoll-Paque density gradient centrifugation. Trizol reagent was used to extract total RNA, and RNA quality was then checked on an Agilent 2100 Bioanalyzer. A note on this clonotype: The specificity of this receptor is unknown. Base qualities were left out, and no much larger clone turns up one base away.

Counted from cysteine to phenylalanine, this CDR3 has 14 amino acids. Only CDR3 DNA is held: 42 bases, read in frame from base 1. Trimmed from V: 6 bases; trimmed from J: 5 bases; junction bases lacking a gene match: 8. CDR1 and CDR2, looked up from the germline V gene (reference sequence), are MNHEY and SMNVEV. TCR beta CDR3 regions were amplified from RNA transcripts. The TCR CDR3 was subjected to a first round of RT-PCR using the HTBI primer set and the Qiagen OneStep RT-PCR kit. Libraries were constructed in a second round of multiplex PCR, after which size selection and purification were carried out. Libraries were sequenced paired-end with 100 bp reads on an Illumina HiSeq2000. The original methods were these. Raw data were processed with SOAPnuke, discarding reads with adapters, uncalled bases, mean Phred below 15, or no exact constant-primer or identifier match. COPE v1.2.5 was used to merge high-quality paired reads, and clonotypes were defined as unique nucleotide sequences. Clonotypes were aligned to IMGT TRBV, TRBD and TRBJ reference segments using MiTCR v1.1. The analysis was restricted to V-J combinations with a frequency above 0.0001, which together covered roughly 99% of the repertoires. The TCS score was defined as the ratio of F50 (clonal expansion) to E x V (chaos), calculated using BLOSUM62-based TCRdist between CDR3 peptides within each V-J. Welch's t-statistics and random forest reduced around 550 V-J features to 10 to 15, which were used in a naive Bayes classifier (R e1071). TCRdb reworked the public reads: Q25 trimming with fastp, MiXCR clone assembly, productive beta chains retained. Identical CDR3 protein sequences are pooled into one entry, listed with their most common genes and DNA. TCRdb's processing, not the study's, gives the V and J calls here. In this sample the table shows nearly 600,000 distinct CDR3 sequences, approximately 14% of which occur a single time. Jointly, the top ten make up roughly 7% of the sample.

The rearranged segments are TRBV27 and TRBJ2-7; 9 central bases correspond to TRBD1. This TCR was sampled from a woman aged 18-29 years with Graves' ophthalmopathy. The material sequenced was blood. The nucleotide sequence is given as TGTGCCAGCAGCTACCCGGGACAGGGCGACGAGCAGTACTTC. This translates into CASSYPGQGDEQYF.